The 31 T cell receptor beta chains below were found in one sample sequenced in a study of OX40 agonist ivuxolimab in advanced cancers. The table came from immunoSEQ multiplex PCR; TCRdb's copy has only in-frame clones and leaves some out. The repertoire holds 35,000 or so clones, with roughly 80% as singletons. The specimen was CD4+ or CD8+ T cells sorted from blood, collected in a trial of the OX40 agonist ivuxolimab. All receptors come from an adult with an advanced solid tumor such as melanoma, head and neck, liver or kidney cancer.

The chain carries TRBV27 and TRBJ2-7, with D possibly matching TRBD1 (6 bases). The V and J ends lost 4 bases and 0 bases respectively, with 13 bases between them. There are 15 residues in the CDR3. The germline V gene has CDR1 MNHEY and CDR2 SMNVEV (reference sequence). In nucleotides, the CDR3 is TGTGCCAGCAGTTCCCCTCGAGGGGGCTCCTACGAGCAGTACTTC. Its translation is CASSSPRGGSYEQYF.

This clone was seen a few times. The V and J genes are TRBV4-1 and TRBJ1-5, with D perhaps matching TRBD1 (6 bases). This CDR3 has 13 residues. V dropped 4 bases and J dropped 4 bases, with 8 bases sitting between them. Per germline, CDR1 MGHRA and CDR2 YSYEKL. The CDR3 nucleotides are TGCGCCAGCAGCCGGGACAAGAATCAGCCCCAGCATTTT. Amino acids: CASSRDKNQPQHF.

In its sample, this clone was seen once. This sequence joins TRBV7-3 and TRBJ2-2; tentative D call: TRBD2 (5 bases). V shed 5 bases and J shed 4 bases, with 11 bases lying between them. The CDR3 is made up of 14 amino acids. Looked up from germline, CDR1 is SGHTA and CDR2 is FQGTGA. The CDR3 reads CASSPGVGTGELFF. The DNA for the CDR3 is TGTGCCAGCAGCCCCGGGGTCGGCACCGGGGAGCTGTTTTTT.

The chain is built from TRBV5-1 and TRBJ2-7, with TRBD2 as a possible D gene (6 bases). Germline V gene lookup returns CDR1 SGHRS and CDR2 YFSETQ. This CDR3 is 19 amino acids long. V was cut by 0 bases and J by 1 base, with 23 bases left in between. The CDR3 is CASSLAPVSRRVPSYEQYF. CDR3 in DNA: TGCGCCAGCAGCTTGGCCCCCGTTTCTAGGAGGGTTCCATCCTACGAGCAGTACTTC.

The chain carries TRBV28 and TRBJ2-5, with 10 bases identical to TRBD2. Germline lookup yields CDR1 MDHEN and CDR2 SYDVKM. The CDR3 length is 16 residues. The V segment lost 8 bases and the J segment 4 bases; nucleotides outside the gene matches: 13. The CDR3: CASSTGGSGRLETQYF. The DNA for the CDR3 is TGTGCCAGCTCAACGGGGGGTAGCGGGAGGTTAGAGACCCAGTACTTC.

This rearrangement joins TRBV9 to TRBJ1-1; D is undetermined. The CDR3 spans 15 residues. V gave up 1 base and J gave up 2 bases, with 12 bases separating them. Germline assignment: CDR1 SGDLS and CDR2 YYNGEE. The CDR3 DNA reads as TGTGCCAGCAGCGTATCCTCCGTCCTAAACACTGAAGCTTTCTTT. Encoded protein: CASSVSSVLNTEAFF.

J is TRBJ2-1 and V is TRBV28; TRBD1 aligns across 7 bases. The junction had 5 bases not matched to a gene; V was cut back by 3 bases and J by 0 bases. Germline values: CDR1 MDHEN, CDR2 SYDVKM. The CDR3 runs 16 residues. The CDR3 nucleotides are TGTGCCAGCAGTTTGATCCCAGGGGGCTCCTACAATGAGCAGTTCTTC. Translating it yields CASSLIPGGSYNEQFF.

The chain uses TRBV7-8 and TRBJ2-3; D is unclear. Trimming left V 0 bases short and J 6 bases short, with 16 bases between. The CDR3 is 16 residues long. Germline CDR1 is SGHVS and CDR2 is FQNEAQ. CDR3 in DNA: TGTGCCAGCAGCTTAGCGAAGGCCTTTTATCAGGATACGCAGTATTTT. Its protein is CASSLAKAFYQDTQYF.

The chain is built from TRBV4-3 and TRBJ1-2, with no clear D. Germline CDR1 is LGHNA and CDR2 is YSLEER. The ends were cut back, 0 bases at V and 5 bases at J, with 10 bases in the middle. The CDR3 has 14 residues. The CDR3 is CASSQDGGGYGYTF. The CDR3 DNA follows: TGCGCCAGCAGCCAAGACGGTGGCGGGTATGGCTACACCTTC.

This clone turned up a few times. V gene TRBV6-1 combines with J gene TRBJ2-3; 13 bases line up with TRBD2. There are 19 residues in the CDR3. Germline V lookup: CDR1 MNHNS, CDR2 SASEGT. Losses at the gene ends were 4 bases for V and 3 bases for J; bases not matched to a gene: 13. The CDR3 DNA reads TGTGCCAGCAGTGGGCAACTAGCGGGAGGGGTAGTTTGGACAGATACGCAGTATTTT. Its translation is CASSGQLAGGVVWTDTQYF.

This chain's CDR3 is CAWSVGSFGHTKETQYF. Here the CDR3 DNA reads TGTGCCTGGAGTGTGGGTAGTTTTGGACACACTAAAGAGACCCAGTACTTC. The chain combines TRBV30 with TRBJ2-5; tentative D call: TRBD1 (5 bases). This CDR3 region has 17 residues. Germline V gene sequence: CDR1 GTSNPN, CDR2 SVGIG (reference sequence). Trimming stripped 0 bases from V and 3 bases from J, with 20 bases between. Based on the CDR3 plus reference TRBV30 and TRBJ2-5, the full variable domain is SQTIHQWPATLVQPVGSPLSLECTVEGTSNPNLYWYRQAAGRGLQLLFYSVGIGQISSEVPQNLSASRPQDRQFILSSKKLLLSDSGFYLCAWSVGSFGHTKETQYFGPGTRLLVL.

This clone has a handful of counts. Other DNA sequences in this specimen translate into the identical CDR3. The DNA of the CDR3 is TGCGCCAGCAGCCAAAACAGGGGACAGAACACTGAAGCTTTCTTT. Translated: CASSQNRGQNTEAFF. The rearrangement joins TRBV4-1 to TRBJ1-1, with 7 bases fitting TRBD1. This CDR3 contains 15 residues. Germline CDR1 MGHRA, CDR2 YSYEKL. V trimming: 2 bases; J trimming: 1 base; junction bases outside the gene matches: 4.

This sequence joins TRBV28 and TRBJ2-5, with 10 bases fitting TRBD1. Germline V CDR1 and CDR2: MDHEN, SYDVKM. CDR3 length equals 20 residues. Trimming at V came to 3 bases and at J to 2 bases, leaving 18 bases not matched to a gene. For the CDR3, the DNA is TGTGCCAGCAGTTTGGGACCGGGACAGGGGATGGGAATCGGACAAGAGACCCAGTACTTC. Protein: CASSLGPGQGMGIGQETQYF.

The J gene is TRBJ2-1, the V gene TRBV2; 9 nucleotides line up with TRBD1. Germline V gene sequence: CDR1 SNHLY, CDR2 FYNNEI. The CDR3 is made up of 16 amino acids. V lost 6 bases to trimming and J lost 5 bases; unmatched junction nucleotides: 11. CDR3 protein: CASRPLGTGPHNEQFF. DNA for the CDR3: TGTGCCAGCAGGCCTCTCGGGACAGGGCCCCACAATGAGCAGTTCTTC.

In DNA form, the CDR3 reads TGTGCCAGCAGCTTAGATACGCAGACCCAGTACTTC. Translated: CASSLDTQTQYF. This chain joins TRBV11-2 and TRBJ2-5; D remains ambiguous. V lost 0 bases to trimming and J lost 6 bases, with 5 bases between them. The CDR3 spans 12 residues. Germline loops: CDR1 SGHAT, CDR2 FQNNGV.

The CDR3 loop is CASSYVGVNTEAFF. The DNA for the CDR3 is TGTGCCAGCAGTTATGTCGGGGTGAACACTGAAGCTTTCTTT. V is TRBV6-6 and J is TRBJ1-1; no reliable D call. CDR3 length equals 14 residues. Germline V gene data show CDR1 as MNHNY and CDR2 as SVGAGI (reference sequence). V lost 3 bases, J lost 0 bases, and 8 bases lay in between.

This chain uses TRBV7-2 with TRBJ1-1; D remains unclear. Germline loops: CDR1 SGHTA, CDR2 FQGNSA. V gave up 2 bases and J gave up 1 base, with 5 bases separating them. The CDR3 length is 13 residues. In DNA, the CDR3 is TGTGCCAGCAGCTTATATAGGAACACTGAAGCTTTCTTT. Protein sequence: CASSLYRNTEAFF.

The gene calls are TRBV13 and TRBJ2-1; weak D call: TRBD1 (6 bases). The CDR3 consists of 16 residues. Trimming took 5 bases from V and 8 from J, leaving 22 bases between them. Germline V gene sequence: CDR1 PRHDT, CDR2 FYEKMQ (reference sequence). CDR3 coding DNA: TGTGCCAGCAGCCCCTCAGGGGCAGGGAAGGTGGATGAGCAGTTCTTC. Amino acid sequence: CASSPSGAGKVDEQFF.

This chain connects TRBV19 to TRBJ2-1; D call uncertain. CDR1 and CDR2 (germline): LNHDA, SQIVND (reference sequence). Trimming cost V 6 bases and J 5 bases, with 5 bases left between them. CDR3 length: 11 amino acids. The CDR3 spells CASSYNNEQFF. The CDR3 coding sequence is TGTGCCAGTAGCTATAACAATGAGCAGTTCTTC.

V and J are TRBV29-1 and TRBJ1-4; 12 nucleotides line up with TRBD1. Germline CDR1 is SQVTM and CDR2 is ANQGSEA. Trimming at V came to 6 bases and at J to 5 bases, leaving 10 bases not matched to a gene. This CDR3 region has 16 residues. The DNA of the CDR3 is TGCAGCGTCCAAGGGGGACAGGGGGCCGAGAATGAAAAACTGTTTTTT. Protein sequence: CSVQGGQGAENEKLFF.

This chain uses TRBV7-2 with TRBJ2-4; D is unresolved. The ends were cut back, 4 bases at V and 0 bases at J, with 10 bases in the middle. Germline CDR1 reads SGHTA; CDR2 reads FQGNSA. The CDR3 totals 15 residues. The CDR3 DNA follows: TGTGCCAGCAGCTCACTTACAGAAGCCAAAAACATTCAGTACTTC. Amino acid sequence: CASSSLTEAKNIQYF.

The gene calls are TRBV27 and TRBJ2-1; the D gene is possibly TRBD2 (5 bases). This CDR3 is 12 amino acids long. Germline V gene lookup returns CDR1 MNHEY and CDR2 SMNVEV (reference sequence). V was cut by 5 bases and J by 8 bases, with 10 bases left in between. In DNA form, the CDR3 reads TGTGCCAGCAGTCCCTACGGGGATGAGCAGTTCTTC. Residues: CASSPYGDEQFF.

V and J are TRBV6-5 and TRBJ1-1; D might be TRBD1 (5 bases). V was pared by 6 bases and J by 1 base, with 9 bases between. The CDR3 totals 13 residues. The germline gives CDR1 MNHEY, CDR2 SVGAGI. This CDR3 reads CASSPGQNTEAFF. For the CDR3, the DNA is TGTGCCAGCAGCCCGGGGCAGAACACTGAAGCTTTCTTT.

The chain recombines TRBV4-3 with TRBJ1-2, with D unclear. Germline V gene lookup returns CDR1 LGHNA and CDR2 YSLEER. Trimming removed 4 bases from V and 2 bases from J, with 11 bases in between. The CDR3 has 14 amino acids. The CDR3 here is CASSPAEANYGYTF. CDR3 in DNA: TGCGCCAGCAGCCCAGCGGAAGCAAACTATGGCTACACCTTC.

The chain is built from TRBV7-9 and TRBJ2-2; 7 bases align to TRBD2. Trimming removed 6 bases from V and 4 bases from J; junction bases left unmatched: 8. This CDR3 region has 15 residues. Germline values: CDR1 SEHNR, CDR2 FQNEAQ (reference sequence). The CDR3 DNA sequence: TGTGCCAGCAGGCCAACTAGCGCGGGCACCGGGGAGCTGTTTTTT. As protein: CASRPTSAGTGELFF.

The J gene is TRBJ1-5, the V gene TRBV6-5; 7 bases match TRBD1. After removal of 5 bases from V and 2 bases from J, the junction contained 0 bases not matched to a gene. This CDR3 spans 13 amino acids. CDR1 is MNHEY and CDR2 is SVGAGI in the germline V gene. The CDR3, as DNA: TGTGCCAGCAGTCAGGGGGGCAATCAGCCCCAGCATTTT. Its translation: CASSQGGNQPQHF.

This clone was observed a handful of times. The chain joins TRBV27 to TRBJ2-1, with TRBD2 identical over 8 bases. The V segment lost 5 bases and the J segment 4 bases; nucleotides outside the gene matches: 7. The germline gives CDR1 MNHEY, CDR2 SMNVEV (reference sequence). This CDR3 has 15 amino acids. The CDR3 DNA reads TGTGCCAGCAGTCCAGTAGCGGGGCCTTACAATGAGCAGTTCTTC. It specifies CASSPVAGPYNEQFF.

The rearrangement links TRBV9 to TRBJ2-2; a possible D gene is TRBD2 (7 bases). Germline CDR1 and CDR2: SGDLS and YYNGEE. This CDR3 has 16 amino acids. The V end lost 3 bases, the J end lost 5 bases, and 17 bases lay between the germline ends. CDR3 sequence (DNA): TGTGCCAGCAGCGAGGTGGAGAGGGGGGGGACCGGGGAGCTGTTTTTT. This codes for CASSEVERGGTGELFF. The full variable domain, completed using reference TRBV9 and TRBJ2-2, is DSGVTQTPKHLITATGQRVTLRCSPRSGDLSVYWYQQSLDQGLQFLIQYYNGEERAKGNILERFSAQQFPDLHSELNLSSLELGDSALYFCASSEVERGGTGELFFGEGSRLTVL.

This clone was observed a single time. The chain employs TRBV28 and TRBJ2-5; D perhaps matches TRBD2 (5 bases). The germline V gene encodes CDR1 MDHEN and CDR2 SYDVKM. V dropped 4 bases and J dropped 2 bases, with 11 bases sitting between them. The CDR3 spans 14 residues. This chain's CDR3 is CASSSAGGQETQYF. CDR3 bases: TGTGCCAGCAGTTCCGCGGGCGGGCAAGAGACCCAGTACTTC.

The chain uses TRBV7-2 and TRBJ2-3, with D possibly TRBD2 on 6 matching bases. This CDR3 is 15 amino acids long. CDR1 SGHTA and CDR2 FQGNSA come from the germline V gene. V lost 4 bases, J lost 4 bases, and 15 bases lay in between. CDR3 bases: TGTGCCAGCAGCTGGGACGGGACTCGTGCAGATACGCAGTATTTT. Its protein is CASSWDGTRADTQYF.

CDR3 protein: CAISAAGSSYEQYF. In DNA, the CDR3 is TGTGCCATCAGTGCAGCAGGGAGCTCCTACGAGCAGTACTTC. The chain joins TRBV10-3 to TRBJ2-7; either TRBD1 or TRBD2 may fit D (5 bases each). Deletions cut 4 bases from V and 0 bases from J, with 10 bases between. This CDR3 is built from 14 residues. Germline V gene sequence: CDR1 ENHRY, CDR2 SYGVKD.